The 30 T cell receptor beta chains below come from one sample, sequenced in a study of blood T cell repertoires in COVID-19. Only in-frame clones appear in the TCRdb table, and some are missing; sequencing was by immunoSEQ multiplex PCR. The table lists about 55,000 clones, approximately 90% of them singletons. The sequencing sample was made of peripheral blood. The receptors were gathered from a man aged 60 to 75 with acute or convalescent COVID-19.

V gene TRBV2 combines with J gene TRBJ2-7; 9 nucleotides line up with TRBD1. The CDR3 has 14 amino acids. With 4 bases clipped from V and 6 bases from J, the junction kept 7 bases outside the gene matches. Germline lookup yields CDR1 SNHLY and CDR2 FYNNEI. In DNA, the CDR3 is TGTGCCAGCAGTGCGGACAGGGGATTCGGCGAGCAGTACTTC. Protein product: CASSADRGFGEQYF.

The genes are TRBV11-2 and TRBJ1-2; 8 bases match TRBD1. Germline loops: CDR1 SGHAT, CDR2 FQNNGV. This CDR3 has 16 residues. Trimming cost V 5 bases and J 6 bases; bases outside gene matches: 14. In DNA, the CDR3 is TGTGCCAGCAGCCCACAATTGCCTGGACAGGGAGATGGCTACACCTTC. Translating it yields CASSPQLPGQGDGYTF.

The rearrangement uses TRBV6-5 and TRBJ1-1; 7 positions agree with TRBD1. The CDR3 contains 14 residues. The junction had 8 bases not matched to a gene; V was cut back by 6 bases and J by 4 bases. Germline CDR1 is MNHEY and CDR2 is SVGAGI. The CDR3: CASRDGNRGTEAFF. As DNA, the CDR3 is TGTGCCAGCAGAGACGGGAACAGGGGCACTGAAGCTTTCTTT.

J is TRBJ1-4 and V is TRBV29-1; D is possibly TRBD1 (5 bases). Germline-derived CDR1 and CDR2 are SQVTM and ANQGSEA. V lost 6 bases and J lost 6, with 11 bases in between. The CDR3 sequence is 12 residues long. The chain's CDR3 is CSVETGDEKLFF. In nucleotides, the CDR3 is TGCAGCGTAGAAACGGGGGATGAAAAACTGTTTTTT.

The chain has TRBV28 and TRBJ2-2, with TRBD2 identical over 9 bases. This CDR3 has 18 amino acids. Germline assignment: CDR1 MDHEN and CDR2 SYDVKM. The V segment lost 6 bases and the J segment 3 bases; nucleotides outside the gene matches: 14. The chain's CDR3 is CASSPLRGAGGYTGELFF. In DNA form, the CDR3 reads TGTGCCAGCAGCCCCCTTAGGGGAGCGGGAGGTTACACCGGGGAGCTGTTTTTT.

This chain joins TRBV7-2 and TRBJ2-5; 9 nucleotides align to TRBD1. Germline-derived CDR1 and CDR2 are SGHTA and FQGNSA. V was clipped by 3 bases and J by 2 bases; unmatched bases: 4. The CDR3 length is 15 residues. The CDR3 region has the DNA TGTGCCAGCAGCTTTGACAGGGGGAATCAAGAGACCCAGTACTTC. This codes for CASSFDRGNQETQYF. The full variable domain, rest sourced from reference TRBV7-2 and TRBJ2-5, is GAGVSQSPSNKVTEKGKDVELRCDPISGHTALYWYRQSLGQGLEFLIYFQGNSAPDKSGLPSDRFSAERTGGSVSTLTIQRTQQEDSAVYLCASSFDRGNQETQYFGPGTRLLVL.

The chain couples TRBV5-1 to TRBJ2-7; D perhaps matches TRBD2 (5 bases). CDR1 is SGHRS, CDR2 YFSETQ, per germline. CDR3 length equals 14 residues. V was shortened by 4 bases and J by 5 bases, with 16 bases between the two germline ends. CDR3 amino acids: CASSEDFPVHEQYF. DNA of the CDR3: TGCGCCAGCAGCGAGGACTTCCCAGTACACGAGCAGTACTTC.

Remarks on this clone: The junction and the germline gene differ at one end; a read error may be behind it. The rearrangement links TRBV7-9 to TRBJ2-7; D is perhaps TRBD1 (6 bases). Germline CDR1 and CDR2: SEHNR and FQNEAQ (reference sequence). This CDR3 is built from 15 residues. CDR3 coding DNA: TGTGCCAGCAGGTTAGACAGGCTTAGCTCCTACGAGCAGTACTTC. This gives the protein CASRLDRLSSYEQYF.

The chain employs TRBV6-4 and TRBJ2-3, with D possibly matching TRBD2 (6 bases). The CDR3 length is 13 residues. Per germline, CDR1 MRHNA and CDR2 SNTAGT. V lost 2 bases and J 7 bases, leaving 10 bases between the germline ends. The CDR3 DNA is TGTGCCAGCAGTGACGGGCGGGGAAATACGCAGTATTTT. Protein product: CASSDGRGNTQYF.

The rearrangement joins TRBV7-3 to TRBJ2-7; 8 bases agree with TRBD1. The CDR3 is made up of 14 amino acids. Germline CDR1 and CDR2: SGHTA and FQGTGA. Trimming at V came to 4 bases and at J to 3 bases, leaving 5 bases not matched to a gene. The CDR3 DNA sequence: TGTGCCAGCAGCTCCGGGACAGGATTCTACGAGCAGTACTTC. Translation: CASSSGTGFYEQYF.

V and J are TRBV5-6 and TRBJ1-5; possible D gene TRBD1, 5 bases. The CDR3 contains 16 residues. Germline V gives CDR1 SGHDT, CDR2 YYEEEE. Trimming took 0 bases from V and 2 from J, leaving 12 bases between them. The CDR3 loop reads CASSLGPWGGNQPQHF. The CDR3 DNA follows: TGTGCCAGCAGCTTGGGGCCTTGGGGGGGCAATCAGCCCCAGCATTTT.

This chain connects TRBV6-5 to TRBJ2-5; 11 bases are a match to TRBD2. The CDR3 has 14 residues. Germline V gene data show CDR1 as MNHEY and CDR2 as SVGAGI. Trimming took 6 bases from V and 5 from J; bases not matched to a gene: 5. The DNA of the CDR3 is TGTGCCAGCAGCCGACTAGCGGGAAGGGAGACCCAGTACTTC. It encodes CASSRLAGRETQYF.

This clone came up a few times. The chain is built from TRBV20-1 and TRBJ1-2; a weak D match, TRBD1 (6 bases). Germline V lookup: CDR1 DFQATT, CDR2 SNEGSKA (reference sequence). Trimming removed 5 bases from V and 6 bases from J, with 10 bases in between. CDR3 length: 11 residues. CDR3 loop: CSAGGHNGYTF. The CDR3 nucleotides read TGCAGTGCTGGGGGACACAATGGCTACACCTTC.

V gene TRBV4-2 combines with J gene TRBJ2-3, with 8 bases lining up with TRBD2. This CDR3 comprises 19 residues. V lost 0 bases and J lost 4; bases outside the gene matches: 15. CDR1 and CDR2 (germline): LGHNA, YNFKEQ. CDR3 nucleotides: TGTGCCAGCAGCCAAGAGGCCGGGAGGGCCGCGGTAGTCGCAGATACGCAGTATTTT. As protein: CASSQEAGRAAVVADTQYF.

This clone was counted a few times. The V and J genes are TRBV16 and TRBJ1-5, with D unclear. Between the trimmed V and J ends, which lost 1 base and 5 bases, there was a span of 12 bases. CDR1 and CDR2 (germline): KGHSY, FQNENV. The CDR3 sequence is 15 residues long. The CDR3 sequence: CASSQFFAAYQPQHF. The CDR3 coding sequence is TGTGCCAGCAGCCAATTTTTCGCCGCGTATCAGCCCCAGCATTTT.

The rearrangement joins TRBV7-3 to TRBJ2-1, with TRBD2 as a possible D gene (7 bases). Trimming took off 0 bases at V and 0 bases at J, with 15 bases between the two ends. This CDR3 comprises 18 residues. Looked up from germline, CDR1 is SGHTA and CDR2 is FQGTGA. CDR3 sequence reads: CASSLTRGGLGSYNEQFF. The CDR3 nucleotides are TGTGCCAGCAGCTTAACGAGGGGGGGCTTGGGCTCCTACAATGAGCAGTTCTTC.

This rearrangement joins TRBV27 to TRBJ2-7; TRBD2 agrees at 7 bases. Germline CDR1 reads MNHEY; CDR2 reads SMNVEV (reference sequence). This CDR3 has 13 amino acids. The trim removed 3 bases at V and 5 bases at J, leaving 4 bases unmatched. The chain's CDR3 is CASSFRREHEQYF. The CDR3 coding sequence is TGTGCCAGCAGTTTTCGGCGGGAGCACGAGCAGTACTTC.

This clone occurred once. The V and J genes are TRBV28 and TRBJ2-5, with D tentatively TRBD2 (6 bases). Germline V gene data show CDR1 as MDHEN and CDR2 as SYDVKM. The CDR3 consists of 14 residues. V gave up 8 bases and J gave up 7 bases, with 20 bases separating them. The CDR3 nucleotides read TGTGCCAGCGGGAGCCGGGGAGGTTCGGCGACCCAGTACTTC. It codes for CASGSRGGSATQYF.

The chain is built from TRBV7-3 and TRBJ1-2; 8 nucleotides align to TRBD1. V shed 0 bases, J shed 7 bases, and the junction held 7 bases outside the gene matches. This CDR3 contains 15 residues. Per germline, CDR1 SGHTA and CDR2 FQGTGA. CDR3 amino acids: CASSLTRAGGLGYTF. Written as DNA, the CDR3 is TGTGCCAGCAGCTTAACCAGGGCAGGGGGCCTTGGCTACACCTTC.

This rearrangement joins TRBV7-9 to TRBJ2-5, with 7 bases identical to TRBD2. Germline V gives CDR1 SEHNR, CDR2 FQNEAQ (reference sequence). The ends lost 2 bases at V and 5 bases at J; junction bases unmatched: 8. The length of the CDR3 is 15 residues. The CDR3 loop is CASSLTSDLGETQYF. CDR3 sequence (DNA): TGTGCCAGCAGCTTAACTAGCGATCTGGGTGAGACCCAGTACTTC. Variable domain in full (rest from reference TRBV7-9 and TRBJ2-5): DTGVSQNPRHKITKRGQNVTFRCDPISEHNRLYWYRQTLGQGPEFLTYFQNEAQLEKSRLLSDRFSAERPKGSFSTLEIQRTEQGDSAMYLCASSLTSDLGETQYFGPGTRLLVL.

The chain carries TRBV4-2 and TRBJ2-7; 7 nucleotides match TRBD1. V was pared by 11 bases and J by 6 bases, with 10 bases of the junction left unmatched. This CDR3 spans 12 amino acids. Germline assignment: CDR1 LGHNA and CDR2 YNFKEQ. The CDR3 sequence: CAATGATGEQYF. CDR3 nucleotide sequence: TGTGCCGCCACAGGGGCGACGGGCGAGCAGTACTTC.

This chain joins TRBV7-8 and TRBJ1-5, with 7 bases lining up with TRBD1. The CDR3 has 16 amino acids. Germline assignment: CDR1 SGHVS and CDR2 FQNEAQ. J was trimmed by 0 bases and V by 5 bases; bases with no gene match: 7. The CDR3 coding sequence is TGTGCCAGCAGCCTTTACAGGGGTAATAGCAATCAGCCCCAGCATTTT. This encodes CASSLYRGNSNQPQHF.

J is TRBJ2-7 and V is TRBV7-2; TRBD1 aligns across 8 bases. CDR1 SGHTA and CDR2 FQGNSA come from the germline V gene. The CDR3 totals 14 residues. With 5 bases clipped from V and 2 bases from J, the junction kept 5 bases outside the gene matches. The CDR3 coding sequence is TGTGCCAGCAGCCCTAGGACAGGGACCTACGAGCAGTACTTC. This translates into CASSPRTGTYEQYF.

The J gene is TRBJ1-1, the V gene TRBV4-1; 7 bases line up with TRBD1. After removal of 6 bases from V and 2 bases from J, the junction contained 3 bases not matched to a gene. CDR1 and CDR2 (germline): MGHRA, YSYEKL. CDR3 length equals 13 residues. CDR3 region: CASRRQGNTEAFF. The DNA of the CDR3 is TGCGCCAGCAGGAGACAGGGAAACACTGAAGCTTTCTTT.

The V call is TRBV29-1, the J call TRBJ2-1; perhaps TRBD1 as D (7 bases). With 6 bases removed from V and 8 bases from J, the gap between germline ends came to 23 bases. This CDR3 spans 15 amino acids. In germline, CDR1 is SQVTM, CDR2 ANQGSEA. The CDR3 bases are TGCAGCGTCGCCACTTTGGGACAGTGGGAGGATGAGCAGTTCTTC. Translating gives CSVATLGQWEDEQFF.

CDR3 nucleotide sequence: TGTGCCAGCAGCGCCCGGGACAAGAATGATGGCTACACCTTC. This gives the protein CASSARDKNDGYTF. The gene calls are TRBV9 and TRBJ1-2; D perhaps matches TRBD1 (6 bases). Trimming cost V 3 bases and J 6 bases, with 15 bases left between them. Germline lookup yields CDR1 SGDLS and CDR2 YYNGEE. This CDR3 has 14 amino acids.

This chain joins TRBV5-4 and TRBJ2-1; 13 bases are shared with TRBD2. The CDR3 has 18 amino acids. Germline CDR1 and CDR2: SGHNT and YYREEE (reference sequence). The V and J ends lost 3 bases and 5 bases, in that order; junction bases with no gene match: 11. The CDR3 spells CASSWWLGTSGDDNEQFF. The DNA for the CDR3 is TGTGCCAGCAGCTGGTGGCTCGGGACTAGCGGGGATGACAATGAGCAGTTCTTC.

V is TRBV18 and J is TRBJ2-7; 11 positions agree with TRBD2. Germline V lookup: CDR1 KGHSH, CDR2 LQKENI. The CDR3 extends over 17 amino acids. Trimming removed 3 bases from V and 6 bases from J; junction bases left unmatched: 13. The DNA of the CDR3 is TGTGCCAGCTCACCCTTGTCGGGACTAGCGGCCGGAGGCGAGCAGTACTTC. It codes for CASSPLSGLAAGGEQYF.

This clone was seen a single time. V is TRBV6-5 and J is TRBJ1-1, with D tentatively TRBD1 (5 bases). V dropped 0 bases and J dropped 5 bases, with 10 bases sitting between them. This CDR3 region has 14 residues. Per germline, CDR1 MNHEY and CDR2 SVGAGI. The CDR3 coding sequence is TGTGCCAGCAGTTACTCCTACCGGGGGACTGAAGCTTTCTTT. It is translated as CASSYSYRGTEAFF.

CDR3: CASSLTGTANTGELFF. CDR3 in DNA: TGCGCCAGCAGCTTAACCGGGACAGCGAACACCGGGGAGCTGTTTTTT. The V call is TRBV5-1, the J call TRBJ2-2; the match to TRBD1 covers 7 bases. V was clipped by 2 bases and J by 0 bases; unmatched bases: 4. Germline V gives CDR1 SGHRS, CDR2 YFSETQ. This CDR3 contains 16 residues.